This T cell receptor beta chain appears in the sequencing data of a study of T-cell memory formation after mild COVID-19. With constant-segment primers, 5'RACE yielded cDNA libraries of TCR alpha and TCR beta that carried sample barcodes and UMIs. TCRdb processed the 5' RACE reads anew with MiXCR; each CDR3 protein has one entry. Of under 450,000 distinct CDR3 sequences listed, more than 20% were seen once; the top ten hold over 10%. Per the germline V gene, CDR1 is DFQATT and CDR2 is SNEGSKA (reference sequence). Losses at the gene ends were 0 bases for V and 10 bases for J; bases not matched to a gene: 14. This CDR3 region has 15 residues.

This chain connects TRBV20-1 to TRBJ1-1; 7 bases fit TRBD1. The receptor was isolated from an adult woman who had mild COVID-19 (a few samples of this study predate the infection). Cell type and time point are not known. Sequencing was carried out using PBMCs or a T cell subset sorted from them (not recorded which). The DNA of the CDR3 is TGCAGTGCTAGAGAAGGGACAGACATTACCTGGGTAGCTTTCTTT. Translated, it gives CSAREGTDITWVAFF.